The 28 T cell receptor beta chains given below trace back to one sample, sequenced in a study of shared clonotypes between healthy human individuals. Generated by immunoSEQ multiplex PCR, the TCRdb table keeps only in-frame clones and is missing some. Counted here are 2 million to 2.5 million clones, 90% to 95% occurring once; the ten biggest clones make up 0.39%. The sequencing sample was made of naive CD4+ T cells from PBMCs. The subset here: CD45RA+ positively selected. The origin of the receptors is a man younger than 30 in good health. Some clones in this sample may be carry-over from other donors' samples.

V and J are TRBV5-1 and TRBJ2-1; 9 bases are shared with TRBD2. The germline V gene encodes CDR1 SGHRS and CDR2 YFSETQ. This CDR3 is 15 amino acids long. The V segment lost 4 bases and the J segment 5 bases; nucleotides outside the gene matches: 7. The CDR3 DNA reads as TGCGCCAGCAGCGACCTTAGCGGGAGACACAATGAGCAGTTCTTC. Encoded protein: CASSDLSGRHNEQFF.

This clone was found once. The CDR3 DNA is TGTGCCAGCAGCGTCTCTCGTTTGGCAGGGGGCCTGGGCAATGAGCAGTTCTTC. Amino acid sequence: CASSVSRLAGGLGNEQFF. V and J are TRBV9 and TRBJ2-1, with 8 bases lining up with TRBD1. V trimming: 2 bases; J trimming: 6 bases; junction bases outside the gene matches: 16. The CDR3 covers 18 residues. CDR1 is SGDLS and CDR2 is YYNGEE in the germline V gene.

The rearrangement joins TRBV29-1 to TRBJ1-2; D gene unclear. This CDR3 is 11 amino acids long. Germline-derived CDR1 and CDR2 are SQVTM and ANQGSEA. Trimming left V 5 bases short and J 2 bases short, with 6 bases between. This CDR3 reads CSVKINYGYTF. As DNA, the CDR3 is TGCAGCGTTAAGATAAACTATGGCTACACCTTC.

The rearrangement joins TRBV7-9 to TRBJ1-5; 7 bases align to TRBD1. This CDR3 spans 15 amino acids. Germline loops: CDR1 SEHNR, CDR2 FQNEAQ (reference sequence). Losses at the gene ends were 5 bases for V and 7 bases for J; bases not matched to a gene: 11. The CDR3 spells CASSVIGTAEQPQHF. CDR3 nucleotides: TGTGCCAGCAGCGTTATAGGGACAGCCGAGCAGCCCCAGCATTTT.

The chain links TRBV6-6 to TRBJ1-1; the D gene is possibly TRBD1 (5 bases). Germline assignment: CDR1 MNHNY and CDR2 SVGAGI (reference sequence). V dropped 5 bases and J dropped 3 bases, with 19 bases sitting between them. The length of the CDR3 is 16 residues. In DNA, the CDR3 is TGTGCCAGCAGTCCCCCCCATGGGGCCGAGGACACTGAAGCTTTCTTT. Its protein product is CASSPPHGAEDTEAFF.

This clone was seen once. The chain has TRBV7-2 and TRBJ1-2; 9 bases are a match to TRBD1. V was pared by 3 bases and J by 4 bases, with 6 bases of the junction left unmatched. Germline CDR1 is SGHTA and CDR2 is FQGNSA. The CDR3 totals 15 residues. The CDR3 DNA sequence: TGTGCCAGCAGCTTTGGGGGACAGGGCCTCTATGGCTACACCTTC. Translated, it gives CASSFGGQGLYGYTF.

Regarding this clone: This sample includes further DNA sequences coding for the same CDR3. The V gene is TRBV5-1, the J gene TRBJ2-3; 9 nucleotides match TRBD2. The V and J ends lost 0 bases and 1 base, in that order; junction bases with no gene match: 0. The CDR3 is 15 residues long. The germline CDR1 and CDR2 sequences are SGHRS and YFSETQ. The CDR3 DNA reads TGCGCCAGCAGCTTGGTAGCGGGAGGCACAGATACGCAGTATTTT. It codes for CASSLVAGGTDTQYF. Filled out from reference TRBV5-1 and TRBJ2-3, the complete variable domain reads KAGVTQTPRYLIKTRGQQVTLSCSPISGHRSVSWYQQTPGQGLQFLFEYFSETQRNKGNFPGRFSGRQFSNSRSEMNVSTLELGDSALYLCASSLVAGGTDTQYFGPGTRLTVL.

In regard to this clone: Other nucleotide sequences from this sample produce the same CDR3. The chain employs TRBV30 and TRBJ2-7; TRBD2 might be the D (6 bases). The germline gives CDR1 GTSNPN, CDR2 SVGIG (reference sequence). The CDR3 is 12 amino acids. The germline V and J ends were trimmed by 0 bases and 3 bases, with 6 bases remaining between them. The chain's CDR3 is CAWSVSGYEQYF. The CDR3 coding sequence is TGTGCCTGGAGTGTTAGCGGCTACGAGCAGTACTTC.

Regarding this clone: Other DNA variants within this sample encode the same CDR3. V usage is TRBV6-6 and J usage is TRBJ2-7, with D possibly TRBD2 on 5 matching bases. Between the trimmed V and J ends, which lost 8 bases and 2 bases, there was a span of 7 bases. Germline CDR1 is MNHNY and CDR2 is SVGAGI (reference sequence). The CDR3 loop spans 11 amino acids. CDR3 DNA: TGTGCCAGCGGGCGGGCCTACGAGCAGTACTTC. Residues: CASGRAYEQYF.

This clone has just one count. The chain employs TRBV6-1 and TRBJ2-1, with 7 bases fitting TRBD1. CDR1 and CDR2 (germline): MNHNS, SASEGT. The CDR3 has 15 residues. V lost 6 bases and J lost 8; bases outside the gene matches: 13. CDR3 sequence reads: CASSDKTGWFDEQFF. CDR3 nucleotide sequence: TGTGCCAGCAGCGACAAGACAGGGTGGTTCGATGAGCAGTTCTTC.

The rearrangement joins TRBV7-9 to TRBJ2-5; D is possibly TRBD2 (5 bases). CDR3 length: 11 residues. V was clipped by 6 bases and J by 3 bases, with 5 bases between them. Germline loops: CDR1 SEHNR, CDR2 FQNEAQ (reference sequence). The CDR3 DNA is TGTGCCAGCAGGCGGGAAGAGACCCAGTACTTC. Translated, it gives CASRREETQYF.

The chain has TRBV5-4 and TRBJ1-3; 7 positions match TRBD1. Germline V gene data show CDR1 as SGHNT and CDR2 as YYREEE (reference sequence). V shed 0 bases and J 4 bases; nucleotides not matched to a gene: 4. The CDR3 has 15 amino acids. CDR3 sequence (DNA): TGTGCCAGCAGCTTGGGCGGACAGGTCGGAAACACCATATATTTT. Translating gives CASSLGGQVGNTIYF. The full variable domain, completed using reference TRBV5-4 and TRBJ1-3, is ETGVTQSPTHLIKTRGQQVTLRCSSQSGHNTVSWYQQALGQGPQFIFQYYREEENGRGNFPPRFSGLQFPNYSSELNVNALELDDSALYLCASSLGGQVGNTIYFGEGSWLTVV.

The V gene is TRBV7-8, the J gene TRBJ2-7; D gene unclear. Trimming took 1 base from V and 3 from J, leaving 13 bases between them. This CDR3 contains 15 residues. Looked up from germline, CDR1 is SGHVS and CDR2 is FQNEAQ. The CDR3 DNA reads as TGTGCCAGCAGCTTAGGTCGGCAGACCCGCTACGAGCAGTACTTC. Translation: CASSLGRQTRYEQYF.

J is TRBJ2-1 and V is TRBV7-3; 7 bases map to TRBD2. The CDR3 extends over 15 amino acids. CDR1 SGHTA and CDR2 FQGTGA come from the germline V gene. V shed 0 bases and J 7 bases; nucleotides not matched to a gene: 6. CDR3 region: CASSLTLGGWNEQFF. CDR3 nucleotide sequence: TGTGCCAGCAGCTTAACTCTCGGGGGGTGGAATGAGCAGTTCTTC. The variable domain in full, completed from reference TRBV7-3 and TRBJ2-1, reads GAGVSQTPSNKVTEKGKYVELRCDPISGHTALYWYRQSLGQGPEFLIYFQGTGAADDSGLPNDRFFAVRPEGSVSTLKIQRTERGDSAVYLCASSLTLGGWNEQFFGPGTRLTVL.

Comment on this clone: At the DNA level, this CDR3 is encoded by other sequences in the same sample as well. This chain joins TRBV20-1 and TRBJ2-7, with a tentative D call TRBD1 (5 bases). The germline V gene has CDR1 DFQATT and CDR2 SNEGSKA (reference sequence). The CDR3 consists of 11 residues. V lost 4 bases and J 4 bases, leaving 8 bases between the germline ends. The CDR3 DNA reads TGCAGTGCTACTCCAGGGTACGAGCAGTACTTC. Amino acid sequence: CSATPGYEQYF.

V usage is TRBV5-1 and J usage is TRBJ2-7, with 7 bases aligning to TRBD1. Germline V gives CDR1 SGHRS, CDR2 YFSETQ. CDR3 size: 15 residues. V shed 0 bases, J shed 2 bases, and the junction held 5 bases outside the gene matches. The CDR3 region has the DNA TGCGCCAGCAGCTTGGACAGGGGATTCACCTACGAGCAGTACTTC. This gives the protein CASSLDRGFTYEQYF.

V is TRBV7-9 and J is TRBJ2-1, with D possibly being TRBD1 (6 bases). Trimming removed 5 bases from V and 12 bases from J, with 23 bases in between. The germline CDR1 and CDR2 sequences are SEHNR and FQNEAQ (reference sequence). The CDR3 is made up of 15 amino acids. This chain's CDR3 is CASSPERGTQLSQFF. In DNA, the CDR3 is TGTGCCAGCAGCCCCGAGAGGGGGACACAGCTTTCGCAGTTCTTC.

CDR3 amino acids: CAISSSGTGGMSNQPQHF. The CDR3 DNA follows: TGTGCCATCAGCTCGTCCGGGACAGGGGGCATGAGCAATCAGCCCCAGCATTTT. The V call is TRBV10-3, the J call TRBJ1-5; the match to TRBD1 covers 12 bases. The germline CDR1 and CDR2 sequences are ENHRY and SYGVKD. The CDR3 is 18 amino acids. Losses at the gene ends were 6 bases for V and 1 base for J; bases not matched to a gene: 10.

The chain has TRBV27 and TRBJ1-1; 8 bases fit TRBD1. Germline loops: CDR1 MNHEY, CDR2 SMNVEV (reference sequence). The CDR3 has 15 amino acids. After removal of 6 bases from V and 3 bases from J, the junction contained 9 bases not matched to a gene. The CDR3 protein is CASRLARGRDTEAFF. The DNA for the CDR3 is TGTGCCAGCAGGCTAGCCAGGGGGCGCGACACTGAAGCTTTCTTT.

The chain links TRBV4-3 to TRBJ2-5; 10 nucleotides match TRBD2. The germline V gene has CDR1 LGHNA and CDR2 YSLEER. The V segment lost 1 base and the J segment 3 bases; nucleotides outside the gene matches: 8. This CDR3 spans 17 amino acids. The CDR3 here is CASSQGSGTSAKETQYF. For the CDR3, the DNA is TGCGCCAGCAGCCAAGGTTCCGGGACTAGCGCCAAAGAGACCCAGTACTTC.

This clone was observed a single time. This chain joins TRBV15 and TRBJ1-4; tentatively, D is TRBD1 (5 bases). V gave up 0 bases and J gave up 8 bases, with 16 bases separating them. This CDR3 has 16 residues. Germline assignment: CDR1 LNHNV and CDR2 YYDKDF (reference sequence). The CDR3, as DNA: TGTGCCACCAGCAGAGATGGCGGCAGGGCGGGGGAAAAACTGTTTTTT. This gives the protein CATSRDGGRAGEKLFF. Full variable domain (rest looked up from reference TRBV15 and TRBJ1-4): DAMVIQNPRYQVTQFGKPVTLSCSQTLNHNVMYWYQQKSSQAPKLLFHYYDKDFNNEADTPDNFQSRRPNTSFCFLDIRSPGLGDTAMYLCATSRDGGRAGEKLFFGSGTQLSVL.

The V gene is TRBV28, the J gene TRBJ1-2; D not resolved. CDR3 length equals 13 residues. V lost 6 bases, J lost 3 bases, and 11 bases lay in between. Germline V gene sequence: CDR1 MDHEN, CDR2 SYDVKM. The CDR3 reads CASSSITDYGYTF. The CDR3, as DNA: TGTGCCAGCAGCTCAATCACAGACTATGGCTACACCTTC.

V usage is TRBV6-6 and J usage is TRBJ1-2; no reliable D call. The CDR3 contains 13 residues. The V gene lost 6 bases and the J gene lost 9 bases, with 17 bases spanning the gap. The germline CDR1 and CDR2 sequences are MNHNY and SVGAGI (reference sequence). CDR3 nucleotides: TGTGCCAGCAGGTTGACCGACCAGCAGAGCTACACCTTC. Translation: CASRLTDQQSYTF.

The CDR3: CASSELGRNQPQHF. CDR3 bases: TGTGCCAGCAGTGAATTGGGTAGAAATCAGCCCCAGCATTTT. J is TRBJ1-5 and V is TRBV6-1; D gene unclear. This CDR3 contains 14 residues. Germline CDR1 MNHNS, CDR2 SASEGT. Between the trimmed V and J ends, which lost 2 bases and 4 bases, there was a span of 9 bases.

The CDR3 spells CASSDPSTSGINGETQYF. CDR3 nucleotide sequence: TGTGCCAGCAGTGACCCCTCGACTAGCGGGATCAACGGCGAGACCCAGTACTTC. This sequence joins TRBV2 and TRBJ2-5, with TRBD2 matching 11 bases. The CDR3 spans 18 residues. Germline V gene lookup returns CDR1 SNHLY and CDR2 FYNNEI. V was pared by 3 bases and J by 5 bases, with 14 bases of the junction left unmatched.

The chain carries TRBV7-9 and TRBJ1-4; D perhaps matches TRBD1 (5 bases). The length of the CDR3 is 17 residues. Germline V gene lookup returns CDR1 SEHNR and CDR2 FQNEAQ (reference sequence). V was clipped by 5 bases and J by 5 bases, with 21 bases between them. The CDR3 nucleotides are TGTGCCAGCAGCCGCCTTAATCTCGGGACGCGGAATGAAAAACTGTTTTTT. Residues: CASSRLNLGTRNEKLFF.

The genes are TRBV28 and TRBJ2-6; D is unresolved. Trimming took off 7 bases at V and 0 bases at J, with 10 bases between the two ends. The germline V gene encodes CDR1 MDHEN and CDR2 SYDVKM. CDR3 length equals 15 residues. The CDR3 region is CASTLASSGANVLTF. As DNA, the CDR3 is TGTGCCAGCACTTTGGCCTCCTCTGGGGCCAACGTCCTGACTTTC.

In this sample, this clone turned up once. The gene calls are TRBV5-1 and TRBJ2-3; TRBD2 aligns across 12 bases. There are 17 residues in the CDR3. V trimming: 1 base; J trimming: 1 base; junction bases outside the gene matches: 4. Germline V CDR1 and CDR2: SGHRS, YFSETQ. CDR3 coding DNA: TGCGCCAGCAGCTTGCCACTAGCGGGAGGACGCACAGATACGCAGTATTTT. It is translated as CASSLPLAGGRTDTQYF.